The 27 T cell receptor beta chains below were found in one sample sequenced in a study of OX40 agonist ivuxolimab in advanced cancers. The protocol was immunoSEQ multiplex PCR, while the TCRdb copy is restricted to in-frame clones and leaves out a portion. Among about 89,000 clones, 86% were seen once, and the ten largest hold 6.5%. The sample consisted of CD4+ or CD8+ T cells sorted from blood, taken in a trial of the OX40 agonist ivuxolimab. The receptors stem from an adult with an advanced solid tumor such as melanoma, head and neck, liver or kidney cancer.

This chain links TRBV27 with TRBJ2-7, with D possibly called TRBD1 or TRBD2 (5 bases each). The ends were cut back, 0 bases at V and 0 bases at J, with 6 bases in the middle. Germline V gives CDR1 MNHEY, CDR2 SMNVEV (reference sequence). The CDR3 runs 14 residues. The CDR3 here is CASSLSGTSYEQYF. The CDR3 DNA is TGTGCCAGCAGTTTATCGGGGACCTCCTACGAGCAGTACTTC.

V and J are TRBV5-1 and TRBJ2-7; 8 bases are shared with TRBD1. The CDR3 is made up of 14 amino acids. The germline gives CDR1 SGHRS, CDR2 YFSETQ. J was trimmed by 7 bases and V by 4 bases; bases with no gene match: 10. The CDR3 nucleotides read TGCGCCAGCAGCCCGGGACAGGCCAAGAGGGAGCAGTACTTC. Translating gives CASSPGQAKREQYF.

This clone was picked up a small number of times. This chain uses TRBV2 with TRBJ2-2; 8 bases are shared with TRBD1. The CDR3 contains 15 residues. CDR1 is SNHLY and CDR2 is FYNNEI in the germline V gene. The V and J ends lost 7 bases and 2 bases, in that order; junction bases with no gene match: 6. CDR3 protein: CASKWTGLNTGELFF. The CDR3 DNA reads as TGTGCCAGCAAGTGGACAGGGCTAAACACCGGGGAGCTGTTTTTT.

The J gene is TRBJ1-1, the V gene TRBV19, with D possibly TRBD1 on 5 matching bases. The V end was cut by 7 bases, the J end by 5 bases, with 17 bases between. Germline V CDR1 and CDR2: LNHDA, SQIVND (reference sequence). This CDR3 spans 14 amino acids. CDR3 amino acids: CASTRRGGTTEAFF. The CDR3 coding sequence is TGTGCCAGTACCAGACGGGGGGGTACAACTGAAGCTTTCTTT.

This chain's CDR3 is CASSLADMGGEQYF. The CDR3 nucleotides are TGTGCCAGCAGCTTGGCTGACATGGGGGGCGAGCAGTACTTC. The chain carries TRBV7-2 and TRBJ2-7, with D perhaps TRBD2 (6 bases). The V end lost 3 bases, the J end lost 6 bases, and 15 bases lay between the germline ends. Per the germline V gene, CDR1 is SGHTA and CDR2 is FQGNSA. CDR3 length equals 14 residues.

V and J are TRBV30 and TRBJ2-5; D may be TRBD2 (6 bases). TRBJ2-7 explains the end of the DNA better; the J call may be wrong. This CDR3 comprises 13 residues. Per the germline V gene, CDR1 is GTSNPN and CDR2 is SVGIG (reference sequence). The CDR3 reads CAGQGGRSDEQYF. The DNA of the CDR3 is TGTGCTGGCCAGGGAGGCCGGAGCGACGAGCAGTACTTC.

The rearrangement links TRBV19 to TRBJ1-5; 12 bases line up with TRBD1. This CDR3 has 19 residues. J was trimmed by 9 bases and V by 2 bases; bases with no gene match: 17. Germline CDR1 and CDR2: LNHDA and SQIVND (reference sequence). The CDR3 region is CASSIIWDRGLPLYRPQHF. CDR3 DNA: TGTGCCAGTAGTATAATTTGGGACAGGGGGCTTCCACTCTATCGGCCCCAGCATTTT. The variable domain in full, completed from reference TRBV19 and TRBJ1-5, reads DGGITQSPKYLFRKEGQNVTLSCEQNLNHDAMYWYRQDPGQGLRLIYYSQIVNDFQKGDIAEGYSVSREKKESFPLTVTSAQKNPTAFYLCASSIIWDRGLPLYRPQHFGDGTRLSIL.

Regarding this clone: This clone may be a read error of a much larger clone one base away. Other DNA sequences of this sample code for an identical CDR3. The chain has TRBV19 and TRBJ1-5, with D uncertain. The length of the CDR3 is 17 residues. Trimming removed 3 bases at V and 4 bases at J, with 19 bases between. Looked up from germline, CDR1 is LNHDA and CDR2 is SQIVND (reference sequence). The CDR3 sequence is CASSIGIGRSSNQPQHF. The CDR3 nucleotides read TGTGCCAGTAGTATTGGAATCGGAAGGAGTAGTAATCAGCCCCAGCATTTT. Looking up the rest from reference TRBV19 and TRBJ1-5 gives the full variable domain: DGGITQSPKYLFRKEGQNVTLSCEQNLNHDAMYWYRQDPGQGLRLIYYSQIVNDFQKGDIAEGYSVSREKKESFPLTVTSAQKNPTAFYLCASSIGIGRSSNQPQHFGDGTRLSIL.

The V call is TRBV6-5, the J call TRBJ1-1; 10 bases fit TRBD1. Germline lookup yields CDR1 MNHEY and CDR2 SVGAGI. The length of the CDR3 is 15 residues. V lost 6 bases and J lost 5; bases outside the gene matches: 9. This CDR3 reads CASSIFGTGETEAFF. As DNA, the CDR3 is TGTGCCAGCAGCATCTTTGGGACAGGGGAAACTGAAGCTTTCTTT.

This chain uses TRBV4-1 with TRBJ2-1; weak D call: TRBD2 (5 bases). V lost 8 bases, J lost 8 bases, and 22 bases lay in between. This CDR3 region has 15 residues. The germline gives CDR1 MGHRA, CDR2 YSYEKL. The CDR3 region is CASSKQHSAEDEQFF. For the CDR3, the DNA is TGCGCCAGCTCGAAGCAGCATTCGGCGGAGGATGAGCAGTTCTTC.

This clone has only a few counts. A far larger clone lies a single base away; this is likely a read error. The sample holds other DNA sequences that translate to the same CDR3. This rearrangement joins TRBV4-1 to TRBJ1-2; 7 nucleotides match TRBD1. CDR3 length: 16 residues. Germline CDR1 reads MGHRA; CDR2 reads YSYEKL. The V and J ends lost 0 bases and 3 bases, in that order; junction bases with no gene match: 7. In nucleotides, the CDR3 is TGCGCCAGCAGCCAAGATCAGGGGGTGGGGGACTATGGCTACACCTTC. Its protein product is CASSQDQGVGDYGYTF.

The chain uses TRBV6-6 and TRBJ1-4, with TRBD1 identical over 7 bases. Germline V CDR1 and CDR2: MNHNY, SVGAGI (reference sequence). Germline trimming cut 4 bases from V and 4 bases from J; bases unmatched to any gene: 6. CDR3 size: 15 residues. The CDR3 DNA follows: TGTGCCAGCAGTTTCGGACAGGATGGTAATGAAAAACTGTTTTTT. Its protein is CASSFGQDGNEKLFF.

This clone has just one count. V usage is TRBV29-1 and J usage is TRBJ1-2, with 8 bases lining up with TRBD1. Trimming removed 8 bases from V and 6 bases from J; junction bases left unmatched: 11. The CDR3 totals 13 residues. CDR1 is SQVTM, CDR2 ANQGSEA, per germline. The CDR3 DNA follows: TGCAGCTCGTGGACAGGGTACAAAGATGGCTACACCTTC. This codes for CSSWTGYKDGYTF.

This sequence joins TRBV30 and TRBJ2-1; 8 positions agree with TRBD2. V trimming: 2 bases; J trimming: 9 bases; junction bases outside the gene matches: 12. The CDR3 consists of 15 residues. Germline assignment: CDR1 GTSNPN and CDR2 SVGIG (reference sequence). CDR3 loop: CAWSPGLGTPGEQFF. The CDR3 coding sequence is TGTGCCTGGAGTCCGGGACTAGGGACCCCTGGTGAGCAGTTCTTC. The entire variable domain, with the rest obtained from reference TRBV30 and TRBJ2-1, is as follows: SQTIHQWPATLVQPVGSPLSLECTVEGTSNPNLYWYRQAAGRGLQLLFYSVGIGQISSEVPQNLSASRPQDRQFILSSKKLLLSDSGFYLCAWSPGLGTPGEQFFGPGTRLTVL.

The V and J genes are TRBV4-2 and TRBJ1-5, with D possibly matching TRBD1 (6 bases). Germline lookup yields CDR1 LGHNA and CDR2 YNFKEQ. The CDR3 has 18 residues. Deletions cut 1 base from V and 1 base from J, with 17 bases between. The chain's CDR3 is CASSQVTVQQGSNQPQHF. The CDR3 bases are TGTGCCAGCAGCCAAGTAACGGTTCAACAGGGCAGCAATCAGCCCCAGCATTTT.

The chain's CDR3 is CASSIQGSSNQPQHF. CDR3 DNA: TGCGCCAGCAGCATTCAGGGGAGTAGCAATCAGCCCCAGCATTTT. The chain recombines TRBV5-1 with TRBJ1-5, with TRBD1 as a possible D gene (6 bases). V lost 4 bases and J 0 bases, leaving 11 bases between the germline ends. CDR3 size: 15 residues. Germline loops: CDR1 SGHRS, CDR2 YFSETQ.

J is TRBJ1-2 and V is TRBV9, with a tentative D call TRBD1 (5 bases). The CDR3 has 17 amino acids. Germline V CDR1 and CDR2: SGDLS, YYNGEE. The ends were cut back, 1 base at V and 3 bases at J, with 19 bases in the middle. CDR3 loop: CASSVRPQTGTYYGYTF. Here the CDR3 DNA reads TGTGCCAGCAGCGTAAGACCCCAAACAGGCACCTACTATGGCTACACCTTC.

V and J are TRBV5-6 and TRBJ2-6; 7 positions match TRBD1. The CDR3 loop spans 18 amino acids. Per germline, CDR1 SGHDT and CDR2 YYEEEE. The V segment lost 3 bases and the J segment 1 base; nucleotides outside the gene matches: 10. CDR3: CASSYRDRELSGANVLTF. CDR3 sequence (DNA): TGTGCCAGCAGCTACAGAGACAGGGAGCTTTCTGGGGCCAACGTCCTGACTTTC.

This rearrangement joins TRBV6-6 to TRBJ2-3, with 10 bases identical to TRBD2. This CDR3 spans 16 amino acids. V shed 5 bases, J shed 2 bases, and the junction held 7 bases outside the gene matches. Germline loops: CDR1 MNHNY, CDR2 SVGAGI (reference sequence). The CDR3 nucleotides are TGTGCCAGCAGTCCCTTAGCGGGAGGTAACACAGATACGCAGTATTTT. It encodes CASSPLAGGNTDTQYF.

The chain uses TRBV27 and TRBJ2-5; no firm D call. V was cut by 2 bases and J by 0 bases, with 10 bases left in between. CDR3 size: 15 residues. CDR1 is MNHEY and CDR2 is SMNVEV in the germline V gene (reference sequence). In nucleotides, the CDR3 is TGTGCCAGCAGTTTACAGGCCCTGTACCAAGAGACCCAGTACTTC. Amino acids: CASSLQALYQETQYF.

The rearrangement uses TRBV7-2 and TRBJ1-2; 8 positions match TRBD1. CDR3 length equals 12 residues. The J segment lost 7 bases and the V segment lost 3 bases, leaving 1 base of the junction unmatched. Germline values: CDR1 SGHTA, CDR2 FQGNSA. The DNA for the CDR3 is TGTGCCAGCAGCTTCGGGACAGGTGGCTACACCTTC. Amino acid sequence: CASSFGTGGYTF.

The chain carries TRBV19 and TRBJ1-1; no firm D call. The germline gives CDR1 LNHDA, CDR2 SQIVND (reference sequence). The CDR3 sequence is 15 residues long. The V end was cut by 2 bases, the J end by 4 bases, with 14 bases between. CDR3 sequence: CASSIPLGLGTEAFF. DNA for the CDR3: TGTGCCAGTAGTATACCATTAGGCTTAGGCACTGAAGCTTTCTTT.

The genes are TRBV6-6 and TRBJ1-6; 8 bases agree with TRBD1. The CDR3 is 15 amino acids. The germline CDR1 and CDR2 sequences are MNHNY and SVGAGI (reference sequence). After removal of 4 bases from V and 6 bases from J, the junction contained 5 bases not matched to a gene. CDR3 region: CASSSRTGTNSPLHF. The DNA for the CDR3 is TGTGCCAGCAGTTCCCGGACAGGGACTAATTCACCCCTCCACTTT.

The chain recombines TRBV5-5 with TRBJ1-1; 7 nucleotides agree with TRBD1. Per germline, CDR1 SGHKS and CDR2 YYEKEE (reference sequence). V was clipped by 5 bases and J by 2 bases; unmatched bases: 9. This CDR3 contains 15 residues. The CDR3 coding sequence is TGTGCCAGCAGTTACGGGGACAGCCCAAACACTGAAGCTTTCTTT. Amino acid sequence: CASSYGDSPNTEAFF. Variable domain in full (rest from reference TRBV5-5 and TRBJ1-1): DAGVTQSPTHLIKTRGQQVTLRCSPISGHKSVSWYQQVLGQGPQFIFQYYEKEERGRGNFPDRFSARQFPNYSSELNVNALLLGDSALYLCASSYGDSPNTEAFFGQGTRLTVV.

The chain recombines TRBV14 with TRBJ1-1, with D unclear. Per germline, CDR1 SGHDN and CDR2 FVKESK. The CDR3 runs to 14 residues. V was pared by 4 bases and J by 1 base, with 10 bases between. The CDR3 DNA sequence: TGTGCCAGCAGCCCGAGAAGAGGGAACACTGAAGCTTTCTTT. Residues: CASSPRRGNTEAFF.

This clone appeared a single time. This chain joins TRBV19 and TRBJ2-2, with D unclear. The CDR3 totals 13 residues. The germline gives CDR1 LNHDA, CDR2 SQIVND (reference sequence). V was shortened by 6 bases and J by 0 bases, with 5 bases between the two germline ends. CDR3 amino acids: CASREPNTGELFF. CDR3 nucleotide sequence: TGTGCCAGTAGGGAACCGAACACCGGGGAGCTGTTTTTT.

As to this clone: The same CDR3 arises from other DNA sequences in this sample as well. J is TRBJ1-1 and V is TRBV30, with TRBD1 matching 7 bases. This CDR3 spans 11 amino acids. CDR1 GTSNPN and CDR2 SVGIG come from the germline V gene (reference sequence). The CDR3 DNA reads as TGTGCGGGGGACAGGAACACTGAAGCTTTCTTT. Protein: CAGDRNTEAFF. The full variable domain, its missing parts supplied by reference TRBV30 and TRBJ1-1, is SQTIHQWPATLVQPVGSPLSLECTVEGTSNPNLYWYRQAAGRGLQLLFYSVGIGQISSEVPQNLSASRPQDRQFILSSKKLLLSDSGFYLCAGDRNTEAFFGQGTRLTVV.